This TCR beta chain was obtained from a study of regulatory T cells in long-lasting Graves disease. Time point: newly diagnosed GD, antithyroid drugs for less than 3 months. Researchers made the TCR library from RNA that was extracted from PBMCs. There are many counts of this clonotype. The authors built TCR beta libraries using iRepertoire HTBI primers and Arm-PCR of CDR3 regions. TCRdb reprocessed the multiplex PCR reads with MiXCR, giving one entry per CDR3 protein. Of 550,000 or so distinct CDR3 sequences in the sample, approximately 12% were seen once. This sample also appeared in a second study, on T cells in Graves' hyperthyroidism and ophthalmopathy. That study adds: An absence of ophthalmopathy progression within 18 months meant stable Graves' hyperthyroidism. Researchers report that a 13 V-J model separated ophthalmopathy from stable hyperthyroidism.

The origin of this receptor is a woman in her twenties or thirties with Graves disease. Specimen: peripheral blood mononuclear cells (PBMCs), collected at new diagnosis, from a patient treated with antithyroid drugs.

DNA for the CDR3: TGTGCCAGCAGTCCCCGCGTCTCCGAAAAACTGTTTTTT. Amino acids: CASSPRVSEKLFF. The rearrangement uses TRBV27 and TRBJ1-4; no firm D call. The CDR3 runs to 13 residues. Trimming cost V 5 bases and J 8 bases, with 12 bases left between them. Germline-derived CDR1 and CDR2 are MNHEY and SMNVEV (reference sequence).